This T cell receptor (beta chain) was observed in a study of identical twins. Regarding the study as a whole: Insertion counts were lower in abundant cord blood beta clonotypes, a trend that memory repertoires did not show. Analyses based on zero insertions could be partly confounded by invariant MAIT and iNKT cells.

The donor group consisted entirely of healthy Caucasians. cDNA molecules carried unique molecular identifiers, and template switching added a universal primer site. TCRdb re-called the 5' RACE reads with MiXCR, one entry per CDR3 protein. The sample contains approximately 690,000 distinct CDR3 sequences, 5.5% to 6.5% of which appear only once. This clonotype came up many times. What it recognizes is unknown. Trimming took 4 bases from V and 1 from J, leaving 8 bases between them. The germline CDR1 and CDR2 sequences are SGHRS and YFSETQ. The CDR3 is made up of 13 amino acids. This clonotype was obtained from a man between 18 and 29 years old in good health. Material for sequencing was naive T cells sorted from blood. The chain employs TRBV5-1 and TRBJ1-1, with unresolved D. CDR3 protein: CASSATENTEAFF. In nucleotides, the CDR3 is TGCGCCAGCAGCGCGACTGAGAACACTGAAGCTTTCTTT.